This TCR beta chain stems from a study of cytomegalovirus exposure and HLA in healthy donors. General study findings and limits: On later analysis, the bulk of CMV-associated TCR beta chains appeared to be HLA-restricted. Whilst most TCR sequences proved rare, a subset of public TCRs occurred across many donors.

Concerning this clone: Its antigen is as yet unknown.

There are 15 residues in the CDR3. Germline V lookup: CDR1 SGDLS, CDR2 YYNGEE. Unmatched junction bases numbered 3, after V lost 3 bases and J lost 4 bases. In the PCR, 60 Vbeta and 13 Jbeta primers were used. The repertoire was sequenced with immunoSEQ multiplex PCR; TCRdb's copy has only in-frame clones and lacks some. Counted here are 60,000 or so clones, about 80% occurring once; the ten biggest clones make up approximately 1.7%. Sequencing was done on a sample of PBMCs. The TCR originated in a man between 40 and 49 years old in good health and CMV-seronegative. The rearrangement joins TRBV9 to TRBJ2-1; 11 bases match TRBD2. For the CDR3, the DNA is TGTGCCAGCAGCGAACTAGCGGGGGCATACAATGAGCAGTTCTTC. Its protein product is CASSELAGAYNEQFF.